This T cell receptor beta chain was sequenced during a study of control samples from healthy donors and cancer patients. Germline V gene data show CDR1 as SQVTM and CDR2 as ANQGSEA. Unmatched junction bases numbered 8, after V lost 2 bases and J lost 1 base. The CDR3 loop spans 16 amino acids. Using immunoSEQ multiplex PCR, the repertoire was profiled, and TCRdb retains in-frame clones only, with some absent. The sample lists 60,000 to 80,000 clones; about 90% were seen once. The rearrangement uses TRBV29-1 and TRBJ2-5, with TRBD2 matching over 9 bases. This TCR was recovered from a woman aged 45-65 years in good health. The sample taken for sequencing was blood. CDR3 sequence reads: CSVELFLTSGQETQYF. DNA for the CDR3: TGCAGCGTTGAACTCTTCTTGACTAGCGGCCAAGAGACCCAGTACTTC.